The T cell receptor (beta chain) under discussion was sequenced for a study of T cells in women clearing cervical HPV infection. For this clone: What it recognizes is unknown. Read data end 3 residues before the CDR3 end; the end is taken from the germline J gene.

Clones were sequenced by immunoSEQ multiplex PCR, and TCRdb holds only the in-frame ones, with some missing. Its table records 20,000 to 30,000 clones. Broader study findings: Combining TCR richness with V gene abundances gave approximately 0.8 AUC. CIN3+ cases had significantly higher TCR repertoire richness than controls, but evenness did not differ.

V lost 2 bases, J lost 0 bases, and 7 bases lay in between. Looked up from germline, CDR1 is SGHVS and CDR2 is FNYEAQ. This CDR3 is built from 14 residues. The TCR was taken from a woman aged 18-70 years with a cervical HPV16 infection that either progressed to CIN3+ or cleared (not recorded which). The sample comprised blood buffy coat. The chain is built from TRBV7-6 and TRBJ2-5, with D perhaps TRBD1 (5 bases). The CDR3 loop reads CASSLPGYQETQYF. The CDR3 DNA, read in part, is TGTGCCAGCAGCTTACCAGGGTACCAAGAGACC.